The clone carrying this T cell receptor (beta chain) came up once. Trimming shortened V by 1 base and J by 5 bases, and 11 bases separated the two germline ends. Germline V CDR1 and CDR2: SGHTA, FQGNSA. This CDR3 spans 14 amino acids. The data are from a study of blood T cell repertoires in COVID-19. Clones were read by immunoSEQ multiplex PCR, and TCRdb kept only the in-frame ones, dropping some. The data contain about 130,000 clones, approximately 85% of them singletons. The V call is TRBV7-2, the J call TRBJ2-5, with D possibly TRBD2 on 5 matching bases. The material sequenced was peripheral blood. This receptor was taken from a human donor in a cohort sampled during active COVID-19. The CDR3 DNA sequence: TGTGCCAGCAGCTTAGTTGGGAGCCGGGAGACCCAGTACTTC. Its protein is CASSLVGSRETQYF.